These T cell receptor beta chains were read from a single sample in a study of blood T cell repertoires in COVID-19. The assay was immunoSEQ multiplex PCR, and TCRdb's table has in-frame clones only and misses some. The sample yields about 200,000 clones, 80% to 90% seen once. Sequenced input: peripheral blood. The receptors were sampled from a human donor with active or convalescent COVID-19. The donor label of this sample is uncertain. CDR3s include the opening cysteine and the closing phenylalanine or tryptophan. D genes are given only for firm matches. Clone size is stated in some rows and not others, as once, few, many or a class when expanded.

J	V	D	size	DNA	CDR3
TRBJ2-7	TRBV28	TRBD1	-	TGTGCCAGCAGCCCCTATGGGACAGGTACCTACGAGCAGTACTTC	CASSPYGTGTYEQYF
TRBJ2-5	TRBV30	TRBD1	-	TGTGCCTCCTCCAAGGGGGACAGGGTGTTGGAGACCCAGTACTTC	CASSKGDRVLETQYF
TRBJ2-4	TRBV4-3	TRBD2	-	TGCGCCAGCAGCCAAGGCGGGACTAGGAAAAACATTCAGTACTTC	CASSQGGTRKNIQYF
TRBJ1-2	TRBV4-3	TRBD1	-	TGCGCCAGCAGCCACACTCGTAGGACAGGGGGCTTCGGCTACACCTTC	CASSHTRRTGGFGYTF
TRBJ1-2	TRBV19	-	-	TGTGCCAGTTCAGGGTTCTATGGCTACACCTTC	CASSGFYGYTF
TRBJ2-1	TRBV7-7	-	few	TGTGCCAGCAGCTTAGCCGGATCAGGGAATGAGCAGTTCTTC	CASSLAGSGNEQFF
TRBJ2-3	TRBV19	-	-	TGTGCCAGTAGTCGGCAGACAGGGAGGAACACAGATACGCAGTATTTT	CASSRQTGRNTDTQYF
TRBJ2-7	TRBV28	TRBD2	-	TGTGCCATCGGACTAGCAGGTTACGAGCAGTACTTC	CAIGLAGYEQYF
TRBJ1-5	TRBV2	TRBD1	-	TGTGCCAGCAGCCTTCGAAGGACAGGGGGACAGCCCCAGCATTTT	CASSLRRTGGQPQHF
TRBJ2-3	TRBV4-2	TRBD2	-	TGTGCCAGCAGCCAAGAATTGCTAGCGGGGGGCCCCAGTGGGAGCACAGATACGCAGTATTTT	CASSQELLAGGPSGSTDTQYF
TRBJ1-2	TRBV5-4	TRBD1	-	TGTGCCAGCAGACCCGACAGGGTACGGTATGGCTACACCTTC	CASRPDRVRYGYTF
TRBJ2-5	TRBV18	TRBD2	-	TGTGCCAGCTCACCAAGACTAGCGGGCAAAGAGACCCAGTACTTC	CASSPRLAGKETQYF
TRBJ2-3	TRBV2	-	-	TGTGCCAGCAGTATCGCAGATACGCAGTATTTT	CASSIADTQYF
TRBJ1-5	TRBV4-2	TRBD1	-	TGTGCCAGCAGCCAAAGCTCTGTGGGACAGGGGCCTCAGCCCCAGCATTTT	CASSQSSVGQGPQPQHF
TRBJ1-1	TRBV5-1	-	-	TGCGCCAGCAGCTTGGAGGGCCGGAAGGGGACTGAAGCTTTCTTT	CASSLEGRKGTEAFF
TRBJ2-1	TRBV2	TRBD1	-	TGTGCCAGCAGTGAGAACAGGGGGGCCTACAATGAGCAGTTCTTC	CASSENRGAYNEQFF
TRBJ1-5	TRBV18	-	-	TGTGCCAGCTCAGTTCTACAGGGATGGCAGCCCCAGCATTTT	CASSVLQGWQPQHF
TRBJ2-1	TRBV29-1	TRBD2	-	TGCAGCGGAATTCCCCCGGGACTAGCGAATGAGCAGTTCTTC	CSGIPPGLANEQFF
TRBJ2-3	TRBV3-1/TRBV3-2	TRBD2	-	TGTGCCAGCAGCCAAACAAGGGCTAGCGGGACATTCCAGATCCCAGATACGCAGTATTTT	CASSQTRASGTFQIPDTQYF
TRBJ2-7	TRBV7-3	TRBD1	-	TGTGCCAGCAGCTTCGACAGGGCCGAGCAGTACTTC	CASSFDRAEQYF
TRBJ2-1	TRBV24-1	TRBD2	-	TGTGCCACGGGACTAGCGGGAGCCTCCTACAATGAGCAGTTCTTC	CATGLAGASYNEQFF
TRBJ1-2	TRBV11-2	TRBD1	-	TGTGCCAGCAGCTCGATCCGGACAGGGGAAGGAGGCTACACCTTC	CASSSIRTGEGGYTF
TRBJ2-1	TRBV3-1/TRBV3-2	-	once	TGTGCCAGCAGCCCCAGGACTTTATCCAATGAGCAGTTCTTC	CASSPRTLSNEQFF
TRBJ2-7	TRBV5-1	-	once	TGCGCCAGCAGCTCCCGCCAGGGGCGCTTTCTAGGGTACGAGCAGTACTTC	CASSSRQGRFLGYEQYF
TRBJ2-2	TRBV18	TRBD2	-	TGTGCCAGCTCACCCCCGGGACTAGCGGGGGGGAACACCGGGGAGCTGTTTTTT	CASSPPGLAGGNTGELFF
TRBJ1-2	TRBV10-1	-	-	TGCGCCAGCAGTGAGAGGAGGGCCTATGGCTACACCTTC	CASSERRAYGYTF
TRBJ2-7	TRBV18	TRBD1	-	TGTGCCAGCTCAGCCGGGACACAGGGGTCCGAGCAGTACTTC	CASSAGTQGSEQYF
TRBJ1-6	TRBV4-2	TRBD1	-	TGTGCCAGCAGCCAAGATGTTGGGACAGGGGGCGATGCACCCCTCCACTTT	CASSQDVGTGGDAPLHF
TRBJ2-1	TRBV5-8	-	-	TGTGCCAGCAGCTTGGCCGGTAACAATGAGCAGTTCTTC	CASSLAGNNEQFF
TRBJ1-5	TRBV4-3	-	few	TGCGCCAGCAGCCAAGATCTACAGCCCAATCAGCCCCAGCATTTT	CASSQDLQPNQPQHF
TRBJ2-7	TRBV6-5	-	-	TGTGCCAGCAGCAATAACAGGAGAACCTACGAGCAGTACTTC	CASSNNRRTYEQYF
TRBJ1-2	TRBV28	TRBD1	few	TGTGCCAGCAGTGAGGGACAGGGTGTTGGCTACACCTTC	CASSEGQGVGYTF
TRBJ2-7	TRBV21-1	-	-	TGTGCCAGCAGCAAAGATTTGGCGGGAGGAGGCGAGCAGTACTTC	CASSKDLAGGGEQYF
TRBJ2-7	TRBV6-5	TRBD2	-	TGTGCCAGCAGTTACTCGAAAGCGGGGGGGTACGAGCAGTACTTC	CASSYSKAGGYEQYF
TRBJ2-7	TRBV4-1	-	once	TGCGCCAGCAGCACCCGGGACATAGACTACGAGCAGTACTTC	CASSTRDIDYEQYF
TRBJ2-5	TRBV18	TRBD1	once	TGTGCCAGCTCACCAGCAGGGGGCGAGACCCAGTACTTC	CASSPAGGETQYF
TRBJ2-5	TRBV11-2	TRBD2	-	TGTGCCAGCAGCCCAGCTCTAGCGGGGGGTCAGGAGACCCAGTACTTC	CASSPALAGGQETQYF
TRBJ2-4	TRBV7-2	-	-	TGTGCCAGCAGCTTATTTGGGTACGGGGGAGCCAAAAACATTCAGTACTTC	CASSLFGYGGAKNIQYF
TRBJ1-5	TRBV19	TRBD1	-	TGTGCCAGTAGTATAGAAGGGGGCTGGCAGCCCCAGCATTTT	CASSIEGGWQPQHF
TRBJ2-2	TRBV2	-	-	TGTGCCAGCAGACCGGGACAAAGGCGTACCGGGGAGCTGTTTTTT	CASRPGQRRTGELFF
TRBJ1-6	TRBV19	-	-	TGTGCCAGTAGTTCGCAAAGAGGGCTTAATTCACCCCTCCACTTT	CASSSQRGLNSPLHF
TRBJ1-3	TRBV12-5	TRBD1	-	TGTGCTAGTGGTCCCCGGGACAGGGGCCAGGGAAACACCATATATTTT	CASGPRDRGQGNTIYF
TRBJ1-1	TRBV27	-	-	TGTGCCAGCAGGTGGGGACATCTGAACACTGAAGCTTTCTTT	CASRWGHLNTEAFF
TRBJ2-3	TRBV10-3	TRBD2	-	TGTGCCATCAGCGGGGGGGCCTTGACAGATACGCAGTATTTT	CAISGGALTDTQYF
TRBJ1-2	TRBV28	-	-	TGTGCCAGCAGTTTGGAGGGACCAAACTATGGCTACACCTTC	CASSLEGPNYGYTF
TRBJ1-1	TRBV5-1	-	-	TGCGCCAGCAGCTTGGGAGGCCGGAGCAACACTGAAGCTTTCTTT	CASSLGGRSNTEAFF
TRBJ2-4	TRBV27	TRBD2	-	TGTGCCAGCACCCTGACTAGCGGGGGGGGCCTTCAGTACTTC	CASTLTSGGGLQYF
TRBJ2-7	TRBV6-5	TRBD1	-	TGTGCCAGCAATCTAAGACAGGGCAACGGCAAGCAGTACTTC	CASNLRQGNGKQYF
TRBJ2-7	TRBV5-4	TRBD2	-	TGTGCCAGCAGCTTCCTAGCGGGTGGGGTCTACGAGCAGTACTTC	CASSFLAGGVYEQYF
TRBJ2-3	TRBV4-1	TRBD2	-	TGCGCCAGCAGTATGCCACCGGGACTACCTCCTGATACGCAGTATTTT	CASSMPPGLPPDTQYF
TRBJ1-2	TRBV7-6	-	-	TGTGCCAGCAGCTTACAGGGAGGCTATGGCTACACCTTC	CASSLQGGYGYTF